This T cell receptor beta chain was profiled in a study of vaccination effects on CD4 cells after COVID-19. Findings and caveats of the study: Marked clonal contraction of both clone types appeared late after vaccination.

Sequencing used immunoSEQ multiplex PCR; TCRdb keeps in-frame clones, though not all of them. Among over 35,000 clones listed, approximately 82% were seen once. Germline assignment: CDR1 PRHDT and CDR2 FYEKMQ (reference sequence). This CDR3 has 12 residues. V gave up 7 bases and J gave up 5 bases, with 11 bases separating them. This clone turned up a few times. What it recognizes is unknown. The culture ran for 10 days before CD4+ T cells were isolated. A positive SARS-CoV-2 PCR test fell between March and December 2020. Each participant was given two doses of one vaccine (BNT162b2 or mRNA-1273). The origin of this receptor is a human donor who had a prior SARS-CoV-2 infection. The sequences come from CD4+ T cells from PBMCs cultured without peptide, collected after COVID-19 vaccination. V usage is TRBV13 and J usage is TRBJ2-5; D is tentatively TRBD1 or TRBD2 (5 bases each). Here the CDR3 DNA reads TGTGCCAGCACCCACAGGAGGGAGACCCAGTACTTC. Its protein is CASTHRRETQYF.